These 7 T cell receptor beta chains originate from one sample sequenced in a study of T cells in localized non-small cell lung cancer. The method was immunoSEQ multiplex PCR; TCRdb's version includes in-frame clones alone and lacks a portion of them. Among approximately 7,200 clones, more than 70% were seen once, and the ten largest hold 25% to 30%. The source was peripheral blood, collected before any cancer treatment. Receptor source: a male donor aged 60 or over with stage III lung adenocarcinoma.

V and J are TRBV30 and TRBJ1-2; 7 nucleotides match TRBD1. The CDR3 spans 13 residues. The V and J ends lost 8 bases and 4 bases, in that order; junction bases with no gene match: 10. Per germline, CDR1 GTSNPN and CDR2 SVGIG (reference sequence). The CDR3 DNA sequence: TGTGCCCGAGATCACAGGGGAGGCTATGGCTACACCTTC. This translates into CARDHRGGYGYTF.

This clone rates as large. This sequence joins TRBV6-5 and TRBJ1-5, with unresolved D. With 5 bases removed from V and 3 bases from J, the gap between germline ends came to 8 bases. The germline gives CDR1 MNHEY, CDR2 SVGAGI. This CDR3 has 13 residues. DNA of the CDR3: TGTGCCAGCAGTCCTCTCATCAATCAGCCCCAGCATTTT. It is translated as CASSPLINQPQHF.

The chain employs TRBV27 and TRBJ2-2, with D perhaps TRBD2 (6 bases). The CDR3 is 12 residues long. Germline values: CDR1 MNHEY, CDR2 SMNVEV (reference sequence). V lost 4 bases and J lost 7, with 7 bases in between. For the CDR3, the DNA is TGTGCCAGCAGTTGGGGGGTCGGGGAGCTGTTTTTT. It translates to CASSWGVGELFF.

The V and J genes are TRBV27 and TRBJ2-7; D is possibly TRBD1 or TRBD2 (6 bases each). The CDR3 totals 13 residues. The germline V and J ends were trimmed by 2 bases and 9 bases, with 14 bases remaining between them. The germline CDR1 and CDR2 sequences are MNHEY and SMNVEV (reference sequence). DNA of the CDR3: TGTGCCAGCAGTTTAAACGGGGGCGGTCTGCAGTACTTC. This translates into CASSLNGGGLQYF.

This clone has only one observation. V gene TRBV29-1 combines with J gene TRBJ1-2; 10 bases are a match to TRBD1. CDR1 is SQVTM, CDR2 ANQGSEA, per germline. V lost 7 bases to trimming and J lost 3 bases; unmatched junction nucleotides: 8. This CDR3 spans 14 amino acids. CDR3 bases: TGCAGCGGCGGACAGGGGGAAGAATACTATGGCTACACCTTC. It specifies CSGGQGEEYYGYTF.

The chain employs TRBV7-3 and TRBJ2-1, with D perhaps matching TRBD2 (6 bases). V shed 4 bases and J shed 3 bases, with 16 bases lying between them. CDR1 and CDR2 from the germline V gene are SGHTA and FQGTGA. The CDR3 is 16 residues long. CDR3 protein: CASSSLVGGNYNEQFF. CDR3 DNA sequence: TGTGCCAGCAGCTCCCTGGTTGGCGGGAACTACAATGAGCAGTTCTTC. The full variable domain, with the rest looked up from reference TRBV7-3 and TRBJ2-1, is GAGVSQTPSNKVTEKGKYVELRCDPISGHTALYWYRQSLGQGPEFLIYFQGTGAADDSGLPNDRFFAVRPEGSVSTLKIQRTERGDSAVYLCASSSLVGGNYNEQFFGPGTRLTVL.

The V and J genes are TRBV30 and TRBJ1-2; D is possibly TRBD1 (5 bases). Germline V CDR1 and CDR2: GTSNPN, SVGIG (reference sequence). V lost 2 bases to trimming and J lost 8 bases, with 12 bases between them. The CDR3 totals 12 residues. CDR3 DNA sequence: TGTGCCTGGAGTCAGGGAGAGGAGGGCTACACCTTC. Amino acid sequence: CAWSQGEEGYTF.